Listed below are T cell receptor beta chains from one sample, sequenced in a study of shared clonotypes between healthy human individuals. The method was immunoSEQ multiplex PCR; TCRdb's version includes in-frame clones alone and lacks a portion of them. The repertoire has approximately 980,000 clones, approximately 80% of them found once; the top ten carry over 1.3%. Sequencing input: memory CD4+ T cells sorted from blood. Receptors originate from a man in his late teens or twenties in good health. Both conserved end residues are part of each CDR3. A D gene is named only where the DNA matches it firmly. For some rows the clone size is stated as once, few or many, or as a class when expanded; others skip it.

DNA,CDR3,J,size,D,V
TGCGCCAGCAGCCAGGAAATAGCGGGAGAGGTAGCAGATACGCAGTATTTT,CASSQEIAGEVADTQYF,TRBJ2-3,.,TRBD2,TRBV4-3
TGTGCCAGCAGCTATAGCGGGAGTGGGAGAAACATTCAGTACTTC,CASSYSGSGRNIQYF,TRBJ2-4,few,TRBD2,TRBV7-2
TGTGCCAGCAGCGTAGCAGGGACCAGCTCTGGAAACACCATATATTTT,CASSVAGTSSGNTIYF,TRBJ1-3,.,.,TRBV9
TGCGCCAGCAGCCCCCTACGGGAAGGCTACACCTTC,CASSPLREGYTF,TRBJ1-2,.,.,TRBV5-1
TGTGCCAGTAGTGATGGACAGGGCAGCTCTGGAAACACCATATATTTT,CASSDGQGSSGNTIYF,TRBJ1-3,.,TRBD1,TRBV19
TGCGCCAGCAGCCAAGGAGGGCCTCGTGTCCACGAGCAGTACTTC,CASSQGGPRVHEQYF,TRBJ2-7,.,.,TRBV5-1
TGTGCCAGTAGTACTCAGCTGGGACAGGCTACGAATTCACCCCTCCACTTT,CASSTQLGQATNSPLHF,TRBJ1-6,.,TRBD1,TRBV19
TGCAGCGTAAAGACAGGGGGCCAAACCTACGAGCAGTACTTC,CSVKTGGQTYEQYF,TRBJ2-7,.,TRBD1,TRBV29-1
TGCGCCAGCAGTCAATCCCGTCTACAGGGGTCGCAGGGTTTGAACACTGAAGCTTTCTTT,CASSQSRLQGSQGLNTEAFF,TRBJ1-1,.,TRBD1,TRBV23-1
TGTGCCAGCAGTGACAGGGTTTCCTACAATGAGCAGTTCTTC,CASSDRVSYNEQFF,TRBJ2-1,.,.,TRBV2
TGTGCCTGGATTCTGAACACTGAAGCTTTCTTT,CAWILNTEAFF,TRBJ1-1,few,.,TRBV30
TGTGCCACCAGCAGACCCCTCCTGGGGCAGGGGGGAGAGACCCAGTACTTC,CATSRPLLGQGGETQYF,TRBJ2-5,.,.,TRBV15
TGTGCCAGCAGCTTTGGGGACCGATACACCGGGGAGCTGTTTTTT,CASSFGDRYTGELFF,TRBJ2-2,.,.,TRBV11-2
TGTGCCAGCAGCTTGGCCGGGGGGGACAAGGGCTACACCTTC,CASSLAGGDKGYTF,TRBJ1-2,.,.,TRBV5-4
TGTGCCAGCAGCGCCACCGGGACAGGGTCCAAATATGGCTACACCTTC,CASSATGTGSKYGYTF,TRBJ1-2,few,TRBD1,TRBV7-2
TGCGCCAGCAGCCAAGAGGCGAGTCGGGACACCATATATTTT,CASSQEASRDTIYF,TRBJ1-3,.,.,TRBV4-1
TGTGCCAGCAGCTTGGCGGGTAACACTTACAATGAGCAGTTCTTC,CASSLAGNTYNEQFF,TRBJ2-1,.,.,TRBV5-6
TGTGCCTGGAGTGTATCACAGGCGGGGGATGGCTACACCTTC,CAWSVSQAGDGYTF,TRBJ1-2,.,.,TRBV30
TGTGCCAGCACTTTGGGCCACCAAGAGACCCAGTACTTC,CASTLGHQETQYF,TRBJ2-5,.,.,TRBV6-1
TGTGCCAGTAGACCCCGACAGGATCAACACTCTGGGGCCAACGTCCTGACTTTC,CASRPRQDQHSGANVLTF,TRBJ2-6,.,.,TRBV19
TGTGCCAGCAGGGGCGGGAGTCAGCCCCAGCATTTT,CASRGGSQPQHF,TRBJ1-5,.,.,TRBV6-5
TGTGCCAGCAGCTTGGAACAGCCTGGTCAGTACTTC,CASSLEQPGQYF,TRBJ2-7,.,.,TRBV5-8
TGTGCCAGCAGCCAAACGCCATCGACAGGAGCTTTCTTT,CASSQTPSTGAFF,TRBJ1-1,.,.,TRBV14
TGCGCCAGCAGTCCTCCCGGGACGGGTAATAATTCACCCCTCCACTTT,CASSPPGTGNNSPLHF,TRBJ1-6,.,.,TRBV5-1
TGTGCCAGCAGCTTGGACCGTTACACTGAAGCTTTCTTT,CASSLDRYTEAFF,TRBJ1-1,once,.,TRBV5-4
TGTGCCAGCAGCTTAGAGAGGGGCACAGATACGCAGTATTTT,CASSLERGTDTQYF,TRBJ2-3,.,.,TRBV7-6
TGTGCCAGTAGTATAGGAACGAAAGAAAAACTGTTTTTT,CASSIGTKEKLFF,TRBJ1-4,few,.,TRBV19
TGTGCCAGCAGCTTAGACGGACAGGGGCTTTCACCCCTCCACTTT,CASSLDGQGLSPLHF,TRBJ1-6,.,TRBD1,TRBV7-2
TGTGCCTGCTGGACGCCTTCCTACGAGCAGTACTTC,CACWTPSYEQYF,TRBJ2-7,once,.,TRBV30